The sequence of this T cell receptor beta chain was determined in a study of blood T cells in healthy people across ages. A second PCR of about 7 to 12 cycles used a sample-barcoded 5' primer and a J-beta primer mix. TCRdb called the 5' RACE reads again in MiXCR, with one record for every CDR3 protein. The data show some 1,800,000 distinct CDR3 sequences, about two fifths seen once. Trimming cost V 5 bases and J 0 bases; bases outside gene matches: 14. Germline loops: CDR1 SGHTA, CDR2 FQGNSA. The CDR3 is 18 residues long. The sequence was obtained from a human donor in good health. Specimen: blood. The chain employs TRBV7-2 and TRBJ1-1; TRBD1 aligns across 8 bases. In nucleotides, the CDR3 is TGTGCCAGCAGCCCCCGGTGGACAGGGAGTAGCATGAACACTGAAGCTTTCTTT. The encoded protein is CASSPRWTGSSMNTEAFF.